Listed here are 7 T cell receptor beta chains from one sample, sequenced in a study of shared clonotypes between healthy human individuals. Using immunoSEQ multiplex PCR, the repertoire was profiled, and TCRdb retains in-frame clones only, with some absent. The profile shows 1.4 million to 1.5 million clones, roughly 96% of them singletons. The sequenced sample consisted of naive CD4+ T cells sorted from blood. Documented subset: CD45RA+ positively selected. All receptors derive from a man younger than 45 in good health.

The V call is TRBV7-8, the J call TRBJ1-3; TRBD1 matches at 9 bases. Per germline, CDR1 SGHVS and CDR2 FQNEAQ. This CDR3 has 17 amino acids. Germline trimming cut 0 bases from V and 1 base from J; bases unmatched to any gene: 4. The CDR3: CASSLATGGASGNTIYF. The DNA of the CDR3 is TGTGCCAGCAGCTTAGCCACAGGGGGCGCGTCTGGAAACACCATATATTTT. Together with reference TRBV7-8 and TRBJ1-3, the CDR3 gives the full variable domain: GAGVSQSPRYKVAKRGQDVALRCDPISGHVSLFWYQQALGQGPEFLTYFQNEAQLDKSGLPSDRFFAERPEGSVSTLKIQRTQQEDSAVYLCASSLATGGASGNTIYFGEGSWLTVV.

As regards this clone: One end of the junction does not line up with germline, which may come from a read error. This sequence joins TRBV27 and TRBJ2-5, with D possibly matching TRBD1 (6 bases). The CDR3 loop spans 14 amino acids. Germline V gene sequence: CDR1 MNHEY, CDR2 SMNVEV (reference sequence). The CDR3 nucleotides are TGTGCCAGCAGCCCGGGACAAATCTCAGAGGCCCAGTACTTC. This sequence encodes CASSPGQISEAQYF.

The rearrangement links TRBV11-3 to TRBJ2-1; the match to TRBD2 covers 9 bases. The length of the CDR3 is 17 residues. Germline V CDR1 and CDR2: SGHNT, YENEEA. J gave up 4 bases and V 1 base, and 8 bases lay outside the gene matches. The CDR3 spells CASSLVLAGDVYNEQFF. The CDR3, as DNA: TGTGCCAGCAGCTTAGTTTTAGCGGGAGACGTTTACAATGAGCAGTTCTTC.

The V and J genes are TRBV7-9 and TRBJ2-2; D is unclear. The CDR3 has 13 residues. The germline gives CDR1 SEHNR, CDR2 FQNEAQ (reference sequence). V lost 5 bases and J 4 bases, leaving 8 bases between the germline ends. The CDR3 loop is CASSPLITGELFF. The CDR3 nucleotides are TGTGCCAGCAGCCCCCTAATCACCGGGGAGCTGTTTTTT.

The V and J genes are TRBV9 and TRBJ2-7; D is perhaps TRBD1 (6 bases). This CDR3 is 14 amino acids long. Germline V gene lookup returns CDR1 SGDLS and CDR2 YYNGEE. The germline V and J ends were trimmed by 3 bases and 3 bases, with 13 bases remaining between them. The CDR3 here is CASSASGVGYEQYF. CDR3 bases: TGTGCCAGCAGCGCCTCAGGGGTCGGCTACGAGCAGTACTTC. Using reference TRBV9 and TRBJ2-7 for the parts outside the CDR3, the full variable domain is DSGVTQTPKHLITATGQRVTLRCSPRSGDLSVYWYQQSLDQGLQFLIQYYNGEERAKGNILERFSAQQFPDLHSELNLSSLELGDSALYFCASSASGVGYEQYFGPGTRLTVT.

The V and J genes are TRBV5-1 and TRBJ1-5; 7 nucleotides match TRBD1. The CDR3 runs 15 residues. CDR1 and CDR2 from the germline V gene are SGHRS and YFSETQ. The V segment lost 4 bases and the J segment 2 bases; nucleotides outside the gene matches: 6. The CDR3 sequence: CASSVTGNGNQPQHF. The CDR3 nucleotides are TGCGCCAGCAGCGTGACAGGGAACGGCAATCAGCCCCAGCATTTT.

About this clone: In the same sample, other DNA sequences code for this CDR3. The chain combines TRBV11-2 with TRBJ2-7; D gene ambiguous. The CDR3 sequence is 12 residues long. V lost 1 base and J 1 base, leaving 2 bases between the germline ends. Germline V gene lookup returns CDR1 SGHAT and CDR2 FQNNGV. Here the CDR3 reads CASSLGSYEQYF. The CDR3 DNA follows: TGTGCCAGCAGCTTAGGGTCCTACGAGCAGTACTTC.